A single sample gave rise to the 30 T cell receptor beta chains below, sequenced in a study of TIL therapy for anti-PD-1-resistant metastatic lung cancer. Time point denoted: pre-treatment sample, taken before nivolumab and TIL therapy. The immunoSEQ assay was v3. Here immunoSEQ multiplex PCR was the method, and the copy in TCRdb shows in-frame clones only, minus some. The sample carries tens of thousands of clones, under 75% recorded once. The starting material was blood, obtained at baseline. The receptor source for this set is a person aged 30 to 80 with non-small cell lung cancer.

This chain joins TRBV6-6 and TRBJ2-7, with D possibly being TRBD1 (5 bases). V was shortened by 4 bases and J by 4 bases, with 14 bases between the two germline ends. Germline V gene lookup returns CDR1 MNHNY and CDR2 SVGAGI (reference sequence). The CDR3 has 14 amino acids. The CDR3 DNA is TGTGCCAGCAGTTCCCACGAGACAGAATACGAGCAGTACTTC. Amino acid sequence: CASSSHETEYEQYF.

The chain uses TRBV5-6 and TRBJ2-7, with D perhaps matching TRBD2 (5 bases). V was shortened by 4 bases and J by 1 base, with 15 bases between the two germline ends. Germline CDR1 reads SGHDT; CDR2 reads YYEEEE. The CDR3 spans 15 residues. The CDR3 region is CASSLTRLSSYEQYF. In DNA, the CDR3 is TGTGCCAGCAGCCTTACACGACTAAGTTCCTACGAGCAGTACTTC.

CDR3 nucleotide sequence: TGTGCCAGCGGAAGGGGACAGGGATCTGAAAAACTGTTTTTT. It codes for CASGRGQGSEKLFF. The rearrangement uses TRBV6-6 and TRBJ1-4; 9 nucleotides line up with TRBD1. CDR3 size: 14 residues. V lost 8 bases and J lost 7; bases outside the gene matches: 8. The V gene's germline CDR1 is MNHNY and CDR2 SVGAGI (reference sequence).

The CDR3 loop is CASRQADRFSPQHF. DNA of the CDR3: TGTGCCAGCAGGCAAGCTGACAGGTTCTCGCCCCAGCATTTT. V is TRBV6-5 and J is TRBJ1-5, with D perhaps TRBD1 (6 bases). The CDR3 sequence is 14 residues long. Germline V lookup: CDR1 MNHEY, CDR2 SVGAGI. V dropped 6 bases and J dropped 9 bases, with 18 bases sitting between them.

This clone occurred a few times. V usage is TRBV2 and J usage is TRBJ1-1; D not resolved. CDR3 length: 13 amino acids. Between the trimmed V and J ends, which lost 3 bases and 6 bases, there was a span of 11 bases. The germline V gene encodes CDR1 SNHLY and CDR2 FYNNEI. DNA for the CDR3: TGTGCCAGCAGTGAGGTCTCATTAGCTGAAGCTTTCTTT. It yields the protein CASSEVSLAEAFF.

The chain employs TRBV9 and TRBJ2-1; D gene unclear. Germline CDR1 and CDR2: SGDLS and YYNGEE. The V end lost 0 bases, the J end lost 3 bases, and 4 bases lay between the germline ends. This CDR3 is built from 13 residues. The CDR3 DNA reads TGTGCCAGCAGCGTAGCCCTCTACAATGAGCAGTTCTTC. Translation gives CASSVALYNEQFF.

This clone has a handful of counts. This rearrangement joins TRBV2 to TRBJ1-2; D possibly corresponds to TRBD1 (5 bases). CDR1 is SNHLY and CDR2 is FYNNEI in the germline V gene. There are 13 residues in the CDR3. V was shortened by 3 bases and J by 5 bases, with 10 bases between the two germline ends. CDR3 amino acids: CASSDFRGYGYTF. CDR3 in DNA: TGTGCCAGCAGTGACTTCCGGGGGTATGGCTACACCTTC.

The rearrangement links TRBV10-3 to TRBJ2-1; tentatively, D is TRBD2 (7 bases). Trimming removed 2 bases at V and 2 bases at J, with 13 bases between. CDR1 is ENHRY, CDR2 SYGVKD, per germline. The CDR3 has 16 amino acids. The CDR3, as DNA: TGTGCCATCAGTGAGCCCCGGGGGGCTACCTACAATGAGCAGTTCTTC. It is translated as CAISEPRGATYNEQFF.

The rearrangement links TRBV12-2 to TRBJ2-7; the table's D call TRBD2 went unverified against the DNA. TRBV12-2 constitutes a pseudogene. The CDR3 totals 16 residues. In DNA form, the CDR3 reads TGTGCAAGTCGCTTCCAATCGGCGTGGCGGCTCTACGAGCAGTACTTC. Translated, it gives CASRFQSAWRLYEQYF.

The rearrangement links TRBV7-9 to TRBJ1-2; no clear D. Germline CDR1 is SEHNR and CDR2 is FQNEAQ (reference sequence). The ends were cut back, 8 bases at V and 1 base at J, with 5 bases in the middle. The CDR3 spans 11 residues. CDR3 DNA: TGTGCCAGCGAGAATAACTATGGCTACACCTTC. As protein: CASENNYGYTF.

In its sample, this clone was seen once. The CDR3 nucleotides read TGTGCCAGCAGCCCAAACCCCTACGAGCAGTACTTC. Its translation: CASSPNPYEQYF. The chain combines TRBV9 with TRBJ2-7, with unresolved D. Germline lookup yields CDR1 SGDLS and CDR2 YYNGEE. V lost 4 bases, J lost 2 bases, and 7 bases lay in between. This CDR3 contains 12 residues.

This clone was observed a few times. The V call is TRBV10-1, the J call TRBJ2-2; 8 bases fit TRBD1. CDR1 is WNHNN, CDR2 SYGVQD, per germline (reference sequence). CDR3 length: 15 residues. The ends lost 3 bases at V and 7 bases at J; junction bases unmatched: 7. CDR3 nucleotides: TGCGCCAGCAGTGATGTCCAGGGGGCTAGCGGGGAGCTGTTTTTT. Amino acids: CASSDVQGASGELFF.

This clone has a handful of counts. DNA of the CDR3: TGTGCCAGCAGCGTACAAGGGAACACTGAAGCTTTCTTT. It specifies CASSVQGNTEAFF. The V gene is TRBV9, the J gene TRBJ1-1; no reliable D call. Trimming took 1 base from V and 1 from J, leaving 5 bases between them. Per the germline V gene, CDR1 is SGDLS and CDR2 is YYNGEE. The CDR3 spans 13 residues.

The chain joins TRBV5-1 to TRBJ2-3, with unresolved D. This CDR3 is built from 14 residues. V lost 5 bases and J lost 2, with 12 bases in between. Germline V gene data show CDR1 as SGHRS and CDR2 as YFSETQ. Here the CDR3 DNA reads TGCGCCAGCAGGAAGGAATACAACACAGATACGCAGTATTTT. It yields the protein CASRKEYNTDTQYF. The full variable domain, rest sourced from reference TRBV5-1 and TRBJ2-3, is KAGVTQTPRYLIKTRGQQVTLSCSPISGHRSVSWYQQTPGQGLQFLFEYFSETQRNKGNFPGRFSGRQFSNSRSEMNVSTLELGDSALYLCASRKEYNTDTQYFGPGTRLTVL.

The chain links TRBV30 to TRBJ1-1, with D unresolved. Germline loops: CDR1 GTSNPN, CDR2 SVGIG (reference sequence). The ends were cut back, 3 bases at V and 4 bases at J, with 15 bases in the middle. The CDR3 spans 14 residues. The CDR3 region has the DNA TGTGCCTGGAGCACTCGGGCCGGAGCCACTGAAGCTTTCTTT. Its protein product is CAWSTRAGATEAFF.

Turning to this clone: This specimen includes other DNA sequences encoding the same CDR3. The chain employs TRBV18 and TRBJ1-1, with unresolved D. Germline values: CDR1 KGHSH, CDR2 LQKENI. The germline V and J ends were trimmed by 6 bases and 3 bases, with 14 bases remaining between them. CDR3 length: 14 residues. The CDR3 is CASSPQVADTEAFF. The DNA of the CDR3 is TGTGCCAGCTCCCCCCAGGTCGCAGACACTGAAGCTTTCTTT.

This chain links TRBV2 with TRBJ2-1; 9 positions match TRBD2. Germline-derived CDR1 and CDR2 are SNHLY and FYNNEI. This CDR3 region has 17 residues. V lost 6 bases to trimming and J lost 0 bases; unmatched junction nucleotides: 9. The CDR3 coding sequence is TGTGCCAGCAGAGGGCTAGCGGGACTGAGCTCCTACAATGAGCAGTTCTTC. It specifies CASRGLAGLSSYNEQFF.

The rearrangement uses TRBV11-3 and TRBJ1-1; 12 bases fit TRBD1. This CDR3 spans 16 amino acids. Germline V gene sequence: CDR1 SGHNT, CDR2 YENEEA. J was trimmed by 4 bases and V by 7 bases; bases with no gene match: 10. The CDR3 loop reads CASNPGQGAISTEAFF. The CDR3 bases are TGTGCCAGCAACCCGGGACAGGGGGCGATCAGCACTGAAGCTTTCTTT.

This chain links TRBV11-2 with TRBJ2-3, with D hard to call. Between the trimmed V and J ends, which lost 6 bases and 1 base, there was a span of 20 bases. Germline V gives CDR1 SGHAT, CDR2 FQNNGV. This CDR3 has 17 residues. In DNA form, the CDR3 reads TGTGCCAGCAGGGGTGTAGGCAGAAGGCATGGCACAGATACGCAGTATTTT. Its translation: CASRGVGRRHGTDTQYF. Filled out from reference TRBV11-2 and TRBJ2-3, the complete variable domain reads EAGVAQSPRYKIIEKRQSVAFWCNPISGHATLYWYQQILGQGPKLLIQFQNNGVVDDSQLPKDRFSAERLKGVDSTLKIQPAKLEDSAVYLCASRGVGRRHGTDTQYFGPGTRLTVL.

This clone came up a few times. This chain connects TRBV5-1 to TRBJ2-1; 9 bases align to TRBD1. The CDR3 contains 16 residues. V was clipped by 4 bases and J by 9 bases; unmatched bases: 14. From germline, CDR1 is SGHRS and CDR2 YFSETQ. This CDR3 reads CASSQPSGTGNLEQFF. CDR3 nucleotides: TGCGCCAGCAGCCAACCTTCCGGGACAGGGAACCTTGAGCAGTTCTTC.

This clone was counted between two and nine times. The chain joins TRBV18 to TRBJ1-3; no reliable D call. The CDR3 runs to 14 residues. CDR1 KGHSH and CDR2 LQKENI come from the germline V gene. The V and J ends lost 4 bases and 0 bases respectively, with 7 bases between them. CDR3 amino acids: CASSLSHSGNTIYF. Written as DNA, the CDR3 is TGTGCCAGCTCACTCTCTCACTCTGGAAACACCATATATTTT.

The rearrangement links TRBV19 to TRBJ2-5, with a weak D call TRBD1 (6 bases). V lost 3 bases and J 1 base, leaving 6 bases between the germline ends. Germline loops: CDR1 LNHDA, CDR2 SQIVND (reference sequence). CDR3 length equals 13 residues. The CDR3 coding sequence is TGTGCCAGTAGTATGGACAGCCAAGAGACCCAGTACTTC. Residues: CASSMDSQETQYF.

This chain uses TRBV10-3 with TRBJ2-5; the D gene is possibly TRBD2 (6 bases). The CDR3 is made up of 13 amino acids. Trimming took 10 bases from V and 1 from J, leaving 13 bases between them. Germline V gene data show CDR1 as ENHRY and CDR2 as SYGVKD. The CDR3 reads CATRRGTQETQYF. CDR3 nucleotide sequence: TGTGCCACCCGGCGCGGGACCCAAGAGACCCAGTACTTC.

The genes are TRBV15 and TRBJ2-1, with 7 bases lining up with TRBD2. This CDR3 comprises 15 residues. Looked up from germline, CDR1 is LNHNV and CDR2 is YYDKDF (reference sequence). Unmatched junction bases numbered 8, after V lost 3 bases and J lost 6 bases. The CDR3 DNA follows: TGTGCCACCAGCAGTGGGGGAGGGAGCCTCAATGAGCAGTTCTTC. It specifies CATSSGGGSLNEQFF.

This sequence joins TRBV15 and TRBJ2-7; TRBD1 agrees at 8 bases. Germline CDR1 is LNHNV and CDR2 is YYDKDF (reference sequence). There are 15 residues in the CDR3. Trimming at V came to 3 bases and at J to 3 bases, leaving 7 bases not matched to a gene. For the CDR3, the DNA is TGTGCCACCAGCAGGGAAACAGGGGGGAGCTACGAGCAGTACTTC. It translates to CATSRETGGSYEQYF.

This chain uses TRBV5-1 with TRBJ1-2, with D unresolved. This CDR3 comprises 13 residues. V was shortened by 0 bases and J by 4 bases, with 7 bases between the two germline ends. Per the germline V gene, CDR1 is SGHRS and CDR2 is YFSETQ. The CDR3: CASSLEPAYGYTF. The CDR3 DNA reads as TGCGCCAGCAGCTTGGAACCGGCCTATGGCTACACCTTC.

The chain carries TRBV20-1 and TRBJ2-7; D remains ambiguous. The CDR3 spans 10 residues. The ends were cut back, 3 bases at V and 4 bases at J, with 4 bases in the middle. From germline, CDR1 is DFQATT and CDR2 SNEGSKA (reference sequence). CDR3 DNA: TGCAGTGCTAGCGGGTACGAGCAGTACTTC. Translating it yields CSASGYEQYF.

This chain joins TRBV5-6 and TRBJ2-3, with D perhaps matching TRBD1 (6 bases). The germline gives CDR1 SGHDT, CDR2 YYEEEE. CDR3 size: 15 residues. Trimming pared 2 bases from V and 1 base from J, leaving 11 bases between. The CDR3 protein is CASSFLSGGTDTQYF. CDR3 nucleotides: TGTGCCAGCAGCTTTCTTTCAGGGGGCACAGATACGCAGTATTTT.

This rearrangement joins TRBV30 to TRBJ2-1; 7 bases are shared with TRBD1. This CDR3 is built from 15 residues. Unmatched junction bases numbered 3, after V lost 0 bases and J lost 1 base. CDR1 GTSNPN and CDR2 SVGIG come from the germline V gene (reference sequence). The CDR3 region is CAWSVTGESYNEQFF. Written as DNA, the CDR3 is TGTGCCTGGAGTGTAACAGGGGAGTCCTACAATGAGCAGTTCTTC. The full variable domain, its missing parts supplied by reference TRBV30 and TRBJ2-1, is SQTIHQWPATLVQPVGSPLSLECTVEGTSNPNLYWYRQAAGRGLQLLFYSVGIGQISSEVPQNLSASRPQDRQFILSSKKLLLSDSGFYLCAWSVTGESYNEQFFGPGTRLTVL.

CDR3 region: CSVVFPRGSYEQYF. The CDR3 region has the DNA TGCAGCGTTGTTTTTCCCCGGGGGTCCTACGAGCAGTACTTC. The chain carries TRBV29-1 and TRBJ2-7, with D possibly matching TRBD2 (6 bases). V was shortened by 4 bases and J by 1 base, with 14 bases between the two germline ends. Per the germline V gene, CDR1 is SQVTM and CDR2 is ANQGSEA. The CDR3 has 14 amino acids.